This T cell receptor beta chain stems from a study of T cells in Graves' hyperthyroidism and ophthalmopathy (dated 2019 in TCRdb). Study-wide context: A discovery cohort of approximately 100 patients, approximately 44 with Graves' ophthalmopathy and about 58 with stable Graves' hyperthyroidism, was used to find distinguishing TCR V-J signatures. TCR Vbeta CDR3 sequencing of some 140 peripheral blood samples (over 40 ophthalmopathy, roughly 74 hyperthyroidism and roughly 17 progressor patients) is reported in the paper. The 90 or so discovery patients were randomly split 7:3 into training and test sets. The study also compared thyroid tissue and blood T-cell repertoires from about six Graves' hyperthyroidism patients. Prospective prediction of ophthalmopathy was tested in an independent validation cohort of approximately 19 hyperthyroidism patients and 15 to 17 patients who later progressed to ophthalmopathy. After blood sampling, hyperthyroidism patients were treated with methimazole at a starting dose of 30 mg daily, and ophthalmopathy patients were treated with high-dose intravenous methylprednisolone. Study-wide findings and limitations: Sample size was not statistically predetermined, and blinding of investigators to group allocation was not performed. In validation, the model predicted progression to ophthalmopathy a median of 6.5 months before onset, with 70% to 71% sensitivity and 72.22% specificity. A model built on a 13 V-J signature distinguished ophthalmopathy from stable hyperthyroidism, reaching 85% to 90% sensitivity and around 82% specificity in cross-validation and 80%/75% in testing. Blood samples also contained most of the expanded thyroid clonotypes (frequency above 0.001), which suggests that blood repertoires may reflect thyroid immune responses.

The TCR beta CDR3 regions were amplified from the RNA transcripts. For the first round of RT-PCR on the TCR CDR3, the HTBI primer set was used together with the Qiagen OneStep RT-PCR kit. The libraries were constructed in a second round of multiplex PCR and then size-selected and purified. The libraries were sequenced on an Illumina HiSeq2000 using paired-end 100 bp reads. As for the original processing: SOAPnuke was used to process the raw data, removing reads that contained adapters or uncalled bases, had a mean Phred below 15, or lacked an exact match to the constant primer or identifier. High-quality paired reads were merged using COPE v1.2.5, and each unique nucleotide sequence was defined as a clonotype. Clonotypes were aligned to IMGT TRBV, TRBD and TRBJ reference segments using MiTCR v1.1. Analysis was restricted to V-J combinations with a frequency above 0.0001, which covered 98% to 99.2% of repertoires. The TCS score was defined as the ratio of F50 (clonal expansion) to E x V (chaos), calculated using BLOSUM62-based TCRdist between CDR3 peptides within each V-J. Welch's t-statistics and random forest reduced around 550 V-J features to 10 to 15, which were used in a naive Bayes classifier (R e1071). Thyroid-blood repertoire similarity was quantified with the Morisita-Horn index. TCRdb reworked the public reads: Q25 trimming with fastp, MiXCR clone assembly, productive beta chains retained. Under each unique CDR3 protein, matching rows form one entry showing the most common genes and DNA. It is TCRdb's table, rather than the study itself, that gives the V and J calls and clone size. The sample profile shows more than 40,000 distinct CDR3 sequences; around 45% of them were found once. The top ten clonotypes cover roughly 32% of the sample.

This clonotype was counted ten times or more. No cognate antigen has been identified for it. The input lacks base qualities; no much larger clone sits a single base away. V ends up 6 bases short and J 6 bases short, with an unmatched junction base count of 3. Spanning cysteine to phenylalanine, the CDR3 consists of 12 amino acids. Only the CDR3 portion is preserved as DNA: 36 bases, with reading frame beginning at the first base. The germline V gene (reference sequence) specifies MNHNY as CDR1 and SVGAGI as CDR2. Graves' hyperthyroidism was defined as stable when no progression to ophthalmopathy occurred over 18 months of follow-up. Hyperthyroidism patients were newly diagnosed, with disease duration under 2 months, and aged 18 to 65 years. Patients with uncontrolled infections, other autoimmune diseases, pregnancy or lactation were excluded. Diagnoses were established on the basis of clinical symptoms, serum thyroxine and TRAb, thyroid ultrasound, and orbital computed tomography. Total RNA was extracted with Trizol reagent, and quality was checked on an Agilent 2100 Bioanalyzer.

This TCR came from a woman aged 45-60 years with Graves' hyperthyroidism. The rearranged segments are TRBV6-6 and TRBJ2-3, and 7 junctional nucleotides match TRBD2. The sequenced sample consisted of peripheral blood or thyroid tissue (not recorded which). The sequenced DNA is TGTGCCAGCAGCTTGGGGGGGGATACGCAGTATTTT. This translates into CASSLGGDTQYF.